This entry describes one T cell receptor beta chain. Its antigen is as yet unknown. The CDR3 sequence is 17 residues long. The germline CDR1 and CDR2 sequences are SGHAT and FQNNGV. V was trimmed by 5 bases and J by 0 bases, leaving 17 bases between them. Use of 60 Vbeta and 13 Jbeta primers characterized the PCR. Data came from immunoSEQ multiplex PCR; TCRdb stores just in-frame clones and leaves some out. Of approximately 100,000 clones listed, 76% are singletons. The data stem from a study of cytomegalovirus exposure and HLA in healthy donors. Study-wide points: A later analysis showed that HLA-associated TCR beta chains had undergone more clonal expansion than equally common others.

Healthy bone marrow donors made up the donor group. This TCR derives from a woman aged 40 to 50 in good health and CMV-seropositive. The chain joins TRBV11-2 to TRBJ1-3, with no clear D. Sequences were obtained from PBMCs. The CDR3 sequence: CASSLRRGLHSGNTIYF. CDR3 DNA sequence: TGTGCCAGCAGCCTACGGCGAGGCCTTCACTCTGGAAACACCATATATTTT.